These T cell receptor beta chains were read from a single sample in a study of vaccination effects on CD4 cells after COVID-19. Clones were sequenced by immunoSEQ multiplex PCR, and TCRdb holds only the in-frame ones, with some missing. This sample has roughly 24,000 clones, with 73% found just once. These receptors have no identified antigens. Here the sequenced sample was CD4+ T cells from PBMCs cultured with SARS-CoV-2 spike peptides, taken before COVID-19 vaccination. These receptors were collected from a human donor who received a COVID-19 vaccine. The conserved cysteine and the conserved F or W are not part of the CDR3 here. Each record gives: D gene, CDR3 length, J gene, V gene, CDR3 protein. A D gene is named only where the DNA matches it firmly.

D: NA
length: 13
J: TRBJ1-5
V: TRBV7-8
CDR3: ASSLVGVGYGPQH

D: NA
length: 10
J: TRBJ2-1
V: TRBV2
CDR3: ASTVDYNEQF

D: NA
length: 12
J: TRBJ2-3
V: TRBV5-4
CDR3: ASSLIGGTDTQY

D: NA
length: 12
J: TRBJ1-1
V: TRBV3-1/TRBV3-2
CDR3: ASSQTPTVTEAF

D: NA
length: 12
J: TRBJ1-1
V: TRBV27
CDR3: ASSLSDANTEAF

D: NA
length: 11
J: TRBJ1-2
V: TRBV18
CDR3: ASSPDSSYGYT

D: NA
length: 14
J: TRBJ2-7
V: TRBV7-6
CDR3: ASSLRFGTQSYEQY

D: NA
length: 15
J: TRBJ2-1
V: TRBV7-9
CDR3: ASRPALGVSSYNEQF

D: TRBD1
length: 14
J: TRBJ2-3
V: TRBV5-1
CDR3: ASSSPPGQYTDTQY

D: NA
length: 13
J: TRBJ1-1
V: TRBV18
CDR3: ASSPAGPWDTEAF

D: NA
length: 16
J: TRBJ2-1
V: TRBV11-3
CDR3: ASSLEGGVGSFVNEQF

D: TRBD1
length: 10
J: TRBJ1-2
V: TRBV24-1
CDR3: ATSDRTGRNT

D: NA
length: 12
J: TRBJ1-4
V: TRBV7-9
CDR3: ASSERLGGEKLF

D: TRBD2
length: 14
J: TRBJ2-3
V: TRBV7-9
CDR3: ASRDGRQGRTDTQY

D: NA
length: 12
J: TRBJ1-4
V: TRBV19
CDR3: ASSIRGYNEKLF

D: NA
length: 13
J: TRBJ2-5
V: TRBV7-7
CDR3: ASSTGRRYQETQY

D: NA
length: 8
J: TRBJ1-2
V: TRBV20-1
CDR3: SARRDGYT

D: TRBD1
length: 12
J: TRBJ1-6
V: TRBV7-6
CDR3: ASSLTGIGSPLH

D: NA
length: 13
J: TRBJ2-1
V: TRBV4-2
CDR3: ASSQELASFNEQF

D: TRBD1
length: 15
J: TRBJ1-5
V: TRBV11-2
CDR3: ASSSGGTGRGNQPQH

D: NA
length: 12
J: TRBJ1-1
V: TRBV30
CDR3: AWSVSWGNTEAF

D: NA
length: 11
J: TRBJ1-4
V: TRBV6-5
CDR3: ASSYIPLEKLF

D: TRBD1
length: 15
J: TRBJ2-7
V: TRBV27
CDR3: ASSQKGTGVRDYEQY

D: NA
length: 12
J: TRBJ1-1
V: TRBV6-5
CDR3: ASSYSESNTEAF

D: NA
length: 11
J: TRBJ2-3
V: TRBV9
CDR3: ASSVGLRDTQY

D: NA
length: 12
J: TRBJ2-3
V: TRBV5-1
CDR3: ASSRLGKTDTQY

D: NA
length: 10
J: TRBJ2-7
V: TRBV12-3/TRBV12-4
CDR3: ASSRDNREQY

D: NA
length: 16
J: TRBJ2-2
V: TRBV4-2
CDR3: ASSQGGGLARTTGELF

D: NA
length: 14
J: TRBJ2-7
V: TRBV6-2/TRBV6-3
CDR3: ASSYVVWASSYEQY

D: TRBD2
length: 14
J: TRBJ2-7
V: TRBV5-1
CDR3: ASSLSASGSSYEQY

D: TRBD2
length: 12
J: TRBJ2-7
V: TRBV6-1
CDR3: ASSDPGGNTEQY

D: NA
length: 10
J: TRBJ2-2
V: TRBV18
CDR3: ASSPRGGELF

D: NA
length: 13
J: TRBJ1-2
V: TRBV7-2
CDR3: ASSTVAGTDYGYT

D: NA
length: 12
J: TRBJ2-7
V: TRBV5-1
CDR3: ASRLGLRGTEQY

D: TRBD1
length: 15
J: TRBJ2-1
V: TRBV6-1
CDR3: ASSEMAGGGNYNEQF

D: NA
length: 12
J: TRBJ1-4
V: TRBV27
CDR3: ASTRGGRGEKLF

D: TRBD1
length: 14
J: TRBJ1-2
V: TRBV7-6
CDR3: ASSSQGAGGSWGYT

D: TRBD1
length: 15
J: TRBJ2-5
V: TRBV14
CDR3: ASSQDRGRGLRETQY

D: TRBD1
length: 12
J: TRBJ1-4
V: TRBV2
CDR3: ASTTGTGYEKLF

D: NA
length: 11
J: TRBJ1-5
V: TRBV3-1/TRBV3-2
CDR3: ASSQMSDQPQH

D: NA
length: 11
J: TRBJ1-5
V: TRBV6-5
CDR3: ASSYAREQPQH

D: NA
length: 14
J: TRBJ1-2
V: TRBV6-5
CDR3: ASSYSAGEANYGYT